The next 10 T cell receptor beta chains were all read from a single sample in a study of blood T cell repertoires in COVID-19. The assay was immunoSEQ multiplex PCR, and TCRdb's table has in-frame clones only and misses some. The profile shows about 92,000 clones, about 85% of them singletons. The sequenced sample was peripheral blood. The source is a human donor in a cohort sampled during active COVID-19.

This clone was counted only a few times. The CDR3 region is CASSLNAGTSYEQYF. DNA of the CDR3: TGCGCCAGCAGCTTGAACGCGGGGACCTCCTACGAGCAGTACTTC. The gene calls are TRBV5-1 and TRBJ2-7, with D perhaps TRBD2 (6 bases). Per germline, CDR1 SGHRS and CDR2 YFSETQ. The CDR3 length is 15 residues. V shed 1 base and J shed 0 bases, with 11 bases lying between them.

V is TRBV5-1 and J is TRBJ2-6; TRBD2 agrees at 7 bases. Germline V gives CDR1 SGHRS, CDR2 YFSETQ. This CDR3 is built from 15 residues. Trimming took 4 bases from V and 1 from J; bases not matched to a gene: 2. CDR3 coding DNA: TGCGCCAGCAGCCTGGGAGGGTCTGGGGCCAACGTCCTGACTTTC. Its protein is CASSLGGSGANVLTF. The complete variable domain, with remaining parts taken from reference TRBV5-1 and TRBJ2-6, reads KAGVTQTPRYLIKTRGQQVTLSCSPISGHRSVSWYQQTPGQGLQFLFEYFSETQRNKGNFPGRFSGRQFSNSRSEMNVSTLELGDSALYLCASSLGGSGANVLTFGAGSRLTVL.

The chain combines TRBV27 with TRBJ2-2; possible D gene TRBD2, 6 bases. The germline CDR1 and CDR2 sequences are MNHEY and SMNVEV (reference sequence). The length of the CDR3 is 16 residues. The V and J ends lost 7 bases and 2 bases respectively, with 17 bases between them. CDR3 protein: CASTGLPRANTGELFF. The CDR3 region has the DNA TGTGCCAGCACGGGACTCCCGAGGGCCAACACCGGGGAGCTGTTTTTT.

This clone has only one observation. The same CDR3 can be traced to other DNA sequences in this sample. J is TRBJ2-7 and V is TRBV5-1; a possible D gene is TRBD1 (6 bases). The CDR3 has 14 amino acids. Trimming removed 2 bases at V and 0 bases at J, with 9 bases between. Germline assignment: CDR1 SGHRS and CDR2 YFSETQ. The CDR3 DNA reads TGCGCCAGCAGCTTAGGACAGCGCTCCTACGAGCAGTACTTC. Amino acids: CASSLGQRSYEQYF.

The chain recombines TRBV7-2 with TRBJ2-5, with 16 positions matching TRBD2. Unmatched junction bases numbered 7, after V lost 5 bases and J lost 1 base. There are 18 residues in the CDR3. Germline-derived CDR1 and CDR2 are SGHTA and FQGNSA. This chain's CDR3 is CASSTSGLAGGPQETQYF. Here the CDR3 DNA reads TGTGCCAGCAGCACCTCGGGACTAGCGGGAGGGCCCCAAGAGACCCAGTACTTC.

V gene TRBV7-9 combines with J gene TRBJ2-7; 8 bases align to TRBD2. The junction had 13 bases not matched to a gene; V was cut back by 3 bases and J by 9 bases. The CDR3 is 15 residues long. Germline V gives CDR1 SEHNR, CDR2 FQNEAQ (reference sequence). In DNA form, the CDR3 reads TGTGCCAGCAGCTTCGGGACTAGGCGGGCCCTCGGGCAGTACTTC. Translating it yields CASSFGTRRALGQYF.

This clone was recorded once. This CDR3 is also generated by other DNA sequences in the sample. The chain joins TRBV9 to TRBJ2-7; D is perhaps TRBD2 (6 bases). Germline V gene data show CDR1 as SGDLS and CDR2 as YYNGEE. V was pared by 2 bases and J by 0 bases, with 6 bases between. CDR3 length: 13 amino acids. Here the CDR3 DNA reads TGTGCCAGCAGCGTGGGGGGCTCCTACGAGCAGTACTTC. It specifies CASSVGGSYEQYF.

The rearrangement links TRBV6-6 to TRBJ2-7, with 7 nucleotides matching TRBD1. J gave up 4 bases and V 6 bases, and 3 bases lay outside the gene matches. Germline V gene lookup returns CDR1 MNHNY and CDR2 SVGAGI (reference sequence). CDR3 size: 12 residues. The CDR3 reads CASSPQGYEQYF. As DNA, the CDR3 is TGTGCCAGCAGCCCACAGGGGTACGAGCAGTACTTC.

The chain carries TRBV6-5 and TRBJ2-7; 12 bases are a match to TRBD1. V gave up 9 bases and J gave up 6 bases; unmatched junction bases: 9. CDR3 length: 14 residues. The germline gives CDR1 MNHEY, CDR2 SVGAGI. CDR3 sequence (DNA): TGTGCCAGTACCCGGGACAGGGGGCAGATCGAGCAGTACTTC. It codes for CASTRDRGQIEQYF.

The chain recombines TRBV15 with TRBJ2-2; the match to TRBD1 covers 8 bases. This CDR3 spans 16 amino acids. Germline CDR1 is LNHNV and CDR2 is YYDKDF (reference sequence). V lost 0 bases and J lost 5; bases outside the gene matches: 5. DNA for the CDR3: TGTGCCACCAGCAGAGACAGGGGGCTGGGGACCGGGGAGCTGTTTTTT. Translated: CATSRDRGLGTGELFF.